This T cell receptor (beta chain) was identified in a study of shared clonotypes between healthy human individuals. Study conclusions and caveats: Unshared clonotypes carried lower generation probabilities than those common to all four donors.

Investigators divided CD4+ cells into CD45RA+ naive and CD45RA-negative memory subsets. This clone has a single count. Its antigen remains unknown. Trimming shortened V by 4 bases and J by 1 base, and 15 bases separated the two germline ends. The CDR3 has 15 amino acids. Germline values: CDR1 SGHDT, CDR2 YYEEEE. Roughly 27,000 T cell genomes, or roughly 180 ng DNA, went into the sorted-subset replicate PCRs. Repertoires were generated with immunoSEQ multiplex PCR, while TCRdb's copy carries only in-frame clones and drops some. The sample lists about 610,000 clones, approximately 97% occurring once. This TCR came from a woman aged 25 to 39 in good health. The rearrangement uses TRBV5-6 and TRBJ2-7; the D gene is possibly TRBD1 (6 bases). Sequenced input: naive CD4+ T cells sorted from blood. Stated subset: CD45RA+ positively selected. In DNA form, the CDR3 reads TGTGCCAGCAGCGCGTACGGGACACATTCCTACGAGCAGTACTTC. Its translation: CASSAYGTHSYEQYF.